This TCR beta chain was identified in a study of T cells after yellow fever vaccination. Study at large: Preparation of fractions with low cell numbers was performed using SMART-Seq v4 Ultra Low Input.

The CDR3 sequence is 18 residues long. Trimming left V 0 bases short and J 5 bases short, with 24 bases between. Germline-derived CDR1 and CDR2 are DFQATT and SNEGSKA (reference sequence). TCRdb fed the 5' RACE reads into MiXCR, producing one record per CDR3 protein. The sample carries a few hundred thousand distinct CDR3 sequences, around 5.2% recorded once. Notes on the study in general: There was a possibility that FACS-sorted repertoires contained abundant clonotypes contaminating from the bulk population. Though weaker, the secondary response peaked faster, on day 5 versus 15. Most clones from primary vaccination were detected again post-booster (96% CD4, about 88% CD8).

Concerning this clonotype: Its antigen is unidentified.

This sequence was found in a man younger than 35 who received the YFV17D yellow fever vaccine. The chain recombines TRBV20-1 with TRBJ2-3; either TRBD1 or TRBD2 may supply D (6 bases each). Sequences were derived from CD4+ T cells sorted from PBMCs, sampled on the day of the yellow fever booster vaccination. The CDR3 nucleotides are TGCAGTGCTAGAGAGGGGGGCCTGTCTTGGGAACCTGGAGATACGCAGTATTTT. Translating gives CSAREGGLSWEPGDTQYF.